A selection of T cell receptor beta chains follows, all from one sample in a study of cytomegalovirus exposure and HLA in healthy donors. Clones were sequenced by immunoSEQ multiplex PCR, and TCRdb holds only the in-frame ones, with some missing. The sample shows 100,000 to 150,000 clones, approximately 61% of them seen only once. The sequenced sample consisted of PBMCs. Receptor source: a woman aged 40 to 50 in good health and CMV-seronegative. The CDR3 runs from the conserved cysteine through the conserved F or W. The D gene is left open where the match is weak. Only part of the rows carry a size: once, few, many, or a class if the clone is expanded.

v_call	clone_size	j_call	d_call	cdr3_aa	cdr3_nt
TRBV6-5	-	TRBJ1-5	-	CASSFTYSNQPQHF	TGTGCCAGCAGTTTCACCTATAGCAATCAGCCCCAGCATTTT
TRBV27	-	TRBJ1-4	-	CASSFQVNEKLFF	TGTGCCAGCAGTTTCCAGGTTAATGAAAAACTGTTTTTT
TRBV7-2	-	TRBJ2-7	TRBD1	CASSRDRGDEQYF	TGTGCCAGCAGCCGGGACAGGGGGGACGAGCAGTACTTC
TRBV7-3	-	TRBJ2-3	TRBD2	CASSPPGGGMDTQYF	TGTGCCAGCAGCCCTCCAGGCGGGGGAATGGATACGCAGTATTTT
TRBV7-9	-	TRBJ2-7	TRBD1	CASRRQGGEQYF	TGTGCCAGCAGAAGACAGGGCGGGGAGCAGTACTTC
TRBV28	-	TRBJ2-7	-	CASSGTYPYEQYF	TGTGCCAGCTCCGGGACATACCCCTACGAGCAGTACTTC
TRBV19	-	TRBJ1-2	-	CASSPRQTYPSYGYTF	TGTGCCAGTAGTCCGCGACAGACCTATCCGTCCTATGGCTACACCTTC
TRBV5-4	-	TRBJ2-1	TRBD2	CASSLKAGGHNEQFF	TGTGCCAGCAGCTTGAAAGCGGGGGGACACAATGAGCAGTTCTTC
TRBV5-4	-	TRBJ2-7	-	CASSLAVAGKSYEQYF	TGTGCCAGCAGCTTGGCCGTCGCAGGGAAGTCCTACGAGCAGTACTTC
TRBV5-4	-	TRBJ2-5	-	CASRESSGEQETQYF	TGTGCCAGCAGAGAATCTTCCGGGGAACAAGAGACCCAGTACTTC
TRBV6-5	-	TRBJ1-2	-	CASSTGKWYGYTF	TGTGCCAGCAGCACAGGGAAATGGTATGGCTACACCTTC
TRBV7-2	few	TRBJ2-2	TRBD1	CASSLRTGQGSNTGELFF	TGTGCCAGCAGCCTACGGACCGGACAGGGATCGAACACCGGGGAGCTGTTTTTT
TRBV27	few	TRBJ1-2	TRBD1	CASSLSGGNYGYTF	TGTGCCAGCAGTCTCTCAGGGGGCAACTATGGCTACACCTTC
TRBV6-1	-	TRBJ1-2	-	CASSEGPANYGYTF	TGTGCCAGCAGTGAAGGTCCAGCTAACTATGGCTACACCTTC
TRBV30	once	TRBJ1-3	TRBD1	CAWSAYGYRGSIYF	TGTGCCTGGAGTGCCTACGGGTACAGGGGTTCCATATATTTT
TRBV7-9	once	TRBJ1-4	TRBD1	CASSLEGTVLNEKLFF	TGTGCCAGCAGCTTAGAGGGGACAGTTCTTAATGAAAAACTGTTTTTT
TRBV27	-	TRBJ2-5	-	CASSQRDQETQYF	TGTGCCAGCAGTCAACGGGACCAAGAGACCCAGTACTTC
TRBV9	few	TRBJ2-5	-	CASSVAPGAHQETQYF	TGTGCCAGCAGCGTAGCCCCAGGGGCTCATCAAGAGACCCAGTACTTC
TRBV29-1	few	TRBJ1-1	-	CSVWGGSSPGTEAFF	TGCAGCGTTTGGGGAGGGAGTTCCCCGGGCACTGAAGCTTTCTTT
TRBV5-1	-	TRBJ2-5	TRBD2	CASSFSREGETQYF	TGCGCCAGCAGCTTTTCCAGGGAGGGGGAGACCCAGTACTTC
TRBV5-1	-	TRBJ2-5	TRBD2	CASSLALAGGPAETQYF	TGCGCCAGCAGCTTGGCACTAGCGGGGGGGCCTGCGGAGACCCAGTACTTC
TRBV19	once	TRBJ1-3	-	CASRGGKNTIYF	TGTGCCTCTCGGGGGGGGAAAAACACCATATATTTT
TRBV7-9	-	TRBJ2-7	TRBD2	CASSLGVLAGVSSYEQYF	TGTGCCAGCAGCTTAGGTGTTCTAGCGGGGGTTAGCTCCTACGAGCAGTACTTC
TRBV30	few	TRBJ1-4	TRBD1	CAWSVKGQGSTEKLFF	TGTGCCTGGAGTGTAAAGGGACAGGGTTCTACTGAAAAACTGTTTTTT
TRBV6-5	few	TRBJ1-2	TRBD1	CASSLETGGASGYTF	TGTGCCAGCAGTCTTGAGACAGGGGGCGCTTCTGGCTACACCTTC
TRBV5-4	-	TRBJ1-2	-	CASRGRVVLGYTF	TGTGCCAGCCGCGGCAGGGTAGTACTAGGCTACACCTTC
TRBV30	-	TRBJ1-5	-	CAWSPYSNQPQHF	TGTGCCTGGAGCCCCTATAGCAATCAGCCCCAGCATTTT
TRBV7-9	-	TRBJ1-2	-	CASSIARSYGYTF	TGTGCCAGCAGCATAGCGCGGTCCTATGGCTACACCTTC
TRBV30	-	TRBJ2-1	TRBD2	CAWMAGGYNEQFF	TGTGCCTGGATGGCGGGGGGCTACAATGAGCAGTTCTTC
TRBV11-2	once	TRBJ2-5	TRBD2	CASEGLAGGRWQETQYF	TGTGCCAGCGAGGGACTAGCGGGGGGGCGGTGGCAAGAGACCCAGTACTTC
TRBV27	-	TRBJ2-5	TRBD1	CASSFTGESKQETQYF	TGTGCCAGCAGTTTTACAGGGGAGAGCAAGCAAGAGACCCAGTACTTC
TRBV6-5	once	TRBJ2-2	TRBD1	CASRQGATGELFF	TGTGCCAGCAGACAGGGGGCAACCGGGGAGCTGTTTTTT
TRBV7-2	-	TRBJ2-5	-	CASSGSETQYF	TGTGCCAGCAGCGGCTCTGAGACCCAGTACTTC
TRBV7-3	few	TRBJ2-1	TRBD2	CASSPGLAGGEQFF	TGTGCCAGCAGCCCGGGACTAGCGGGGGGTGAGCAGTTCTTC
TRBV27	-	TRBJ2-5	-	CASSLFAGLKTQYF	TGTGCCAGCAGTTTGTTCGCAGGGTTGAAGACCCAGTACTTC
TRBV11-3	-	TRBJ2-2	-	CASSSPNTGELFF	TGTGCCAGCTCCTCCCCGAACACCGGGGAGCTGTTTTTT
TRBV12-5	once	TRBJ1-1	-	CASAQDTYTEAFF	TGTGCTAGTGCCCAGGACACCTACACTGAAGCTTTCTTT
TRBV19	-	TRBJ1-1	-	CASSIGGNTEAFF	TGTGCCAGTAGTATAGGAGGGAACACTGAAGCTTTCTTT
TRBV5-1	-	TRBJ1-1	-	CASSEGALAFF	TGCGCCAGCAGCGAAGGGGCCCTAGCTTTCTTT
TRBV19	-	TRBJ1-4	-	CASTPIGTPTNEKLFF	TGTGCCAGTACCCCAATAGGGACACCAACTAATGAAAAACTGTTTTTT
TRBV13	-	TRBJ1-5	TRBD1	CASSLGTGVNQPQHF	TGTGCCAGCAGCTTAGGGACAGGGGTCAATCAGCCCCAGCATTTT
TRBV5-1	-	TRBJ2-2	TRBD2	CASSLGEGPGTGELFF	TGCGCCAGCAGCCTGGGGGAGGGGCCAGGCACCGGGGAGCTGTTTTTT